The source of this T cell receptor (beta chain) is a study of blood T cell repertoires in COVID-19. This CDR3 has 15 amino acids. CDR1 and CDR2 (germline): SGHRS, YFSETQ. Trimming removed 1 base from V and 8 bases from J; junction bases left unmatched: 9. Only in-frame clones appear in the TCRdb table, and some are missing; sequencing was by immunoSEQ multiplex PCR. Of a few hundred thousand clones listed, 80% to 90% were seen once; the top ten hold about 10%. Source material: peripheral blood. The chain links TRBV5-1 to TRBJ2-1; TRBD2 aligns across 7 bases. The receptor's source is a woman aged 70-85 years with acute or convalescent COVID-19. The CDR3 here is CASSLNGGVFDEQFF. The CDR3, as DNA: TGCGCCAGCAGCTTGAATGGGGGGGTTTTCGATGAGCAGTTCTTC.